The 23 T cell receptor beta chains listed next were all sequenced from one sample in a study of T cells in localized non-small cell lung cancer. Sequencing was performed with immunoSEQ multiplex PCR; in TCRdb, only in-frame clones are kept and a portion is missing. The sample lists tens of thousands of clones, roughly 86% occurring once. This sample comprised peripheral blood, obtained before any cancer treatment. These TCRs come from a man between 35 and 75 years old with stage I squamous cell lung carcinoma.

This chain joins TRBV10-3 and TRBJ2-7; no clear D. Trimming stripped 0 bases from V and 3 bases from J, with 6 bases between. There are 13 residues in the CDR3. In germline, CDR1 is ENHRY, CDR2 SYGVKD. The CDR3 DNA sequence: TGTGCCATCAGTGAGTCAGGGATCTACGAGCAGTACTTC. Amino acids: CAISESGIYEQYF.

The chain joins TRBV27 to TRBJ1-2, with 7 nucleotides matching TRBD1. Germline V CDR1 and CDR2: MNHEY, SMNVEV (reference sequence). The CDR3 length is 15 residues. V was pared by 3 bases and J by 7 bases, with 11 bases of the junction left unmatched. CDR3 sequence reads: CASSFQGDATAGYTF. Written as DNA, the CDR3 is TGTGCCAGCAGTTTCCAGGGGGATGCTACGGCTGGCTACACCTTC.

The gene calls are TRBV28 and TRBJ1-5, with 9 bases lining up with TRBD1. The CDR3 runs 15 residues. Trimming took 7 bases from V and 7 from J; bases not matched to a gene: 11. CDR1 and CDR2 from the germline V gene are MDHEN and SYDVKM. CDR3 nucleotide sequence: TGTGCCAGCACCTCACAGGGGGCCGACAACCAGCCCCAGCATTTT. Amino acids: CASTSQGADNQPQHF.

The rearrangement joins TRBV7-2 to TRBJ2-3, with a tentative D call TRBD1 (5 bases). The CDR3 runs to 15 residues. Germline CDR1 and CDR2: SGHTA and FQGNSA. V lost 5 bases and J 1 base, leaving 13 bases between the germline ends. CDR3 amino acids: CASSPPGAGTDTQYF. In DNA form, the CDR3 reads TGTGCCAGCAGCCCCCCTGGGGCAGGCACAGATACGCAGTATTTT.

The chain recombines TRBV27 with TRBJ1-2; 9 bases agree with TRBD1. Germline values: CDR1 MNHEY, CDR2 SMNVEV (reference sequence). With V trimmed by 5 bases and J by 8 bases, 12 bases remained unmatched. The CDR3 consists of 15 residues. Here the CDR3 DNA reads TGTGCCAGCAGTCCCAGGGACAGGGCTGTAGAAGGCTACACCTTC. Protein: CASSPRDRAVEGYTF.

The chain joins TRBV18 to TRBJ1-2, with D perhaps matching TRBD1 (5 bases). Looked up from germline, CDR1 is KGHSH and CDR2 is LQKENI. V lost 5 bases, J lost 0 bases, and 13 bases lay in between. The CDR3 covers 15 residues. CDR3 coding DNA: TGTGCCAGCTCAACGGGACTGACAGCTAACTATGGCTACACCTTC. Protein: CASSTGLTANYGYTF.

V usage is TRBV2 and J usage is TRBJ1-2; possibly TRBD1 for D (6 bases). From germline, CDR1 is SNHLY and CDR2 FYNNEI. The CDR3 contains 12 residues. V was shortened by 7 bases and J by 4 bases, with 10 bases between the two germline ends. CDR3 sequence: CASTLDSYGYTF. In DNA form, the CDR3 reads TGTGCCAGCACCTTGGACAGCTATGGCTACACCTTC.

The genes are TRBV6-5 and TRBJ1-4, with unresolved D. With 0 bases removed from V and 8 bases from J, the gap between germline ends came to 13 bases. Germline V gives CDR1 MNHEY, CDR2 SVGAGI. The CDR3 totals 15 residues. CDR3: CASSYSWGSDEKLFF. CDR3 DNA sequence: TGTGCCAGCAGTTACTCGTGGGGTTCGGACGAAAAACTGTTTTTT.

V usage is TRBV5-6 and J usage is TRBJ2-7; 8 bases map to TRBD1. The J segment lost 3 bases and the V segment lost 0 bases, leaving 8 bases of the junction unmatched. This CDR3 is built from 16 residues. CDR1 and CDR2 from the germline V gene are SGHDT and YYEEEE. CDR3: CASSLDRTGRFYEQYF. CDR3 nucleotide sequence: TGTGCCAGCAGCTTGGACCGGACAGGGCGGTTCTACGAGCAGTACTTC. The whole variable domain, filled in from reference TRBV5-6 and TRBJ2-7, reads DAGVTQSPTHLIKTRGQQVTLRCSPKSGHDTVSWYQQALGQGPQFIFQYYEEEERQRGNFPDRFSGHQFPNYSSELNVNALLLGDSALYLCASSLDRTGRFYEQYFGPGTRLTVT.

CDR3 nucleotides: TGTGCCAGCAGTGGTCACATGTGGGAACAAAGTCGGGCCAACGTCCTGACTTTC. It specifies CASSGHMWEQSRANVLTF. J is TRBJ2-6 and V is TRBV6-1; D is ambiguous. The germline V and J ends were trimmed by 4 bases and 5 bases, with 21 bases remaining between them. CDR3 length equals 18 residues. Germline CDR1 is MNHNS and CDR2 is SASEGT.

V usage is TRBV18 and J usage is TRBJ2-2, with D uncertain. CDR1 and CDR2 (germline): KGHSH, LQKENI. Trimming took off 2 bases at V and 1 base at J, with 5 bases between the two ends. The CDR3 totals 14 residues. The CDR3 region has the DNA TGTGCCAGCTCACCATCCCAGAACACCGGGGAGCTGTTTTTT. It translates to CASSPSQNTGELFF.

This rearrangement joins TRBV5-1 to TRBJ2-2; D is possibly TRBD1 (6 bases). This CDR3 contains 15 residues. V gave up 3 bases and J gave up 0 bases, with 9 bases separating them. Per germline, CDR1 SGHRS and CDR2 YFSETQ. DNA of the CDR3: TGCGCCAGCAGCTCACAGGGCCCGAACACCGGGGAGCTGTTTTTT. Its protein product is CASSSQGPNTGELFF.

The V call is TRBV29-1, the J call TRBJ2-1, with D perhaps matching TRBD1 or TRBD2 (7 bases each). Per germline, CDR1 SQVTM and CDR2 ANQGSEA. Trimming stripped 6 bases from V and 9 bases from J, with 21 bases between. This CDR3 is 14 amino acids long. For the CDR3, the DNA is TGCAGCGTCGAGGGAGGGCAGGGGGTCAGTGAGCAGTTCTTC. This translates into CSVEGGQGVSEQFF.

CDR3 in DNA: TGTGCCAGCAAGGTCGGGACAGGAGTTTACAATGAGCAGTTCTTC. Translated: CASKVGTGVYNEQFF. V usage is TRBV2 and J usage is TRBJ2-1; 8 positions match TRBD1. Trimming removed 7 bases from V and 4 bases from J; junction bases left unmatched: 9. Germline CDR1 is SNHLY and CDR2 is FYNNEI. This CDR3 is 15 amino acids long.

The V gene is TRBV7-6, the J gene TRBJ1-3; tentatively, D is TRBD1 (5 bases). The CDR3 contains 16 residues. V was clipped by 4 bases and J by 4 bases, with 17 bases between them. CDR1 and CDR2 (germline): SGHVS, FNYEAQ. The CDR3 loop reads CASSSARTRGGNTIYF. The CDR3 DNA sequence: TGTGCCAGCAGCTCAGCCAGGACGCGGGGGGGAAACACCATATATTTT.

The CDR3 DNA reads as TGTGCCAGCAGCGCGGCGACAGCCGACCCCTATAATTCACCCCTCCACTTT. Its translation: CASSAATADPYNSPLHF. The V and J genes are TRBV7-7 and TRBJ1-6, with D possibly matching TRBD1 (5 bases). CDR1 and CDR2 (germline): SSHAT, FNYEAQ (reference sequence). Trimming shortened V by 5 bases and J by 2 bases, and 16 bases separated the two germline ends. The CDR3 has 17 residues.

V usage is TRBV29-1 and J usage is TRBJ1-2; weak D call: TRBD1 (6 bases). This CDR3 comprises 13 residues. Germline-derived CDR1 and CDR2 are SQVTM and ANQGSEA. V lost 1 base, J lost 5 bases, and 11 bases lay in between. The CDR3 sequence: CSVEVGGGYGYTF. The CDR3 bases are TGCAGCGTTGAAGTGGGGGGCGGGTATGGCTACACCTTC. Full variable domain (missing parts from reference TRBV29-1 and TRBJ1-2): SAVISQKPSRDICQRGTSLTIQCQVDSQVTMMFWYRQQPGQSLTLIATANQGSEATYESGFVIDKFPISRPNLTFSTLTVSNMSPEDSSIYLCSVEVGGGYGYTFGSGTRLTVV.

Here the CDR3 reads CAARKGDYGYTF. CDR3 DNA: TGTGCCGCCAGAAAGGGGGACTATGGCTACACCTTC. The rearrangement uses TRBV6-5 and TRBJ1-2, with D perhaps matching TRBD1 (6 bases). Germline CDR1 is MNHEY and CDR2 is SVGAGI. The ends were cut back, 11 bases at V and 3 bases at J, with 13 bases in the middle. CDR3 length equals 12 residues.

The chain joins TRBV6-5 to TRBJ2-5, with D perhaps TRBD1 (6 bases). This CDR3 contains 13 residues. V shed 8 bases and J shed 5 bases, with 15 bases lying between them. The germline V gene has CDR1 MNHEY and CDR2 SVGAGI. CDR3 protein: CASPYRAAETQYF. CDR3 DNA sequence: TGTGCCAGCCCCTACAGGGCGGCCGAGACCCAGTACTTC.

J is TRBJ1-1 and V is TRBV9; possibly TRBD1 for D (6 bases). Trimming shortened V by 2 bases and J by 1 base, and 15 bases separated the two germline ends. The CDR3 runs to 16 residues. Germline V lookup: CDR1 SGDLS, CDR2 YYNGEE. The CDR3 nucleotides are TGTGCCAGCAGCGTCGGAGGGGGGGGACGGAACACTGAAGCTTTCTTT. This sequence encodes CASSVGGGGRNTEAFF. The complete variable domain, with remaining parts taken from reference TRBV9 and TRBJ1-1, reads DSGVTQTPKHLITATGQRVTLRCSPRSGDLSVYWYQQSLDQGLQFLIQYYNGEERAKGNILERFSAQQFPDLHSELNLSSLELGDSALYFCASSVGGGGRNTEAFFGQGTRLTVV.

V usage is TRBV14 and J usage is TRBJ1-2; D unclear. The V end was cut by 1 base, the J end by 5 bases, with 8 bases between. Germline-derived CDR1 and CDR2 are SGHDN and FVKESK. This CDR3 has 13 residues. The CDR3 nucleotides are TGTGCCAGCAGCCAAGTCAAGGAGTATGGCTACACCTTC. Its protein product is CASSQVKEYGYTF.

The chain combines TRBV25-1 with TRBJ2-7, with D uncertain. The germline V gene has CDR1 MGHDK and CDR2 SYGVNS. V was shortened by 0 bases and J by 3 bases, with 6 bases between the two germline ends. This CDR3 has 13 residues. As DNA, the CDR3 is TGTGCCAGCAGTGAATATAATGACTACGAGCAGTACTTC. It encodes CASSEYNDYEQYF.

The rearrangement links TRBV7-2 to TRBJ1-3; D ambiguous. Trimming removed 1 base from V and 0 bases from J, with 7 bases in between. The CDR3 runs 15 residues. Germline-derived CDR1 and CDR2 are SGHTA and FQGNSA. Written as DNA, the CDR3 is TGTGCCAGCAGCTTAGGACATGCCTCTGGAAACACCATATATTTT. Residues: CASSLGHASGNTIYF.